This TCR beta chain is from a study of shared clonotypes between healthy human individuals. Assay: immunoSEQ multiplex PCR; the TCRdb copy retains only in-frame clones and omits some. The repertoire holds over 2 million clones, about 95% seen once, with 0.85% to 1.2% in the top ten. CD8 cells classed as naive were CD45RO-negative and positively selected for CCR7, excluding terminally differentiated effector memory CD45RA+ cells. Looked up from germline, CDR1 is MDHEN and CDR2 is SYDVKM. The ends lost 5 bases at V and 7 bases at J; junction bases unmatched: 6. The CDR3 is 14 amino acids. The chain links TRBV28 to TRBJ2-1, with 9 bases aligning to TRBD1. The receptor was isolated from a man aged 18 to 35 in good health. Material: naive CD8+ T cells sorted from blood. As DNA, the CDR3 is TGTGCCAGCAGTGAGGACAGGGGCCTGAATGAGCAGTTCTTC. It is translated as CASSEDRGLNEQFF.